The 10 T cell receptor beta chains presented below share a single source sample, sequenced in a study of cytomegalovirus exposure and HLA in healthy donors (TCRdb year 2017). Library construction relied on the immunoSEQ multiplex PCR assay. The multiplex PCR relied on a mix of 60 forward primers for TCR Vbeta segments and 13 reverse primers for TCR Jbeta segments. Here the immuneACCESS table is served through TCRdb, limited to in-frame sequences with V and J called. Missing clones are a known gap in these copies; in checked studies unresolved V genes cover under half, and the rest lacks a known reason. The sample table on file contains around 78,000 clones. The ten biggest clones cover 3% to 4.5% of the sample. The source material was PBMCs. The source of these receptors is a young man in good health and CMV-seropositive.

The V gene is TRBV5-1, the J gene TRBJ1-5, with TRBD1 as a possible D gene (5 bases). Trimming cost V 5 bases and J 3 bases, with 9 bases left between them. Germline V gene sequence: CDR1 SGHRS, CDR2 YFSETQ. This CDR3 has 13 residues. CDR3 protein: CASRDRDNQPQHF. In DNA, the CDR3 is TGCGCCAGCAGAGACAGAGACAATCAGCCCCAGCATTTT.

CDR3 nucleotides: TGTGCCAGCAGTGAATACGAGGGTACTGAAGCTTTCTTT. This encodes CASSEYEGTEAFF. This chain links TRBV6-1 with TRBJ1-1, with D uncertain. This CDR3 comprises 13 residues. V shed 2 bases and J shed 5 bases, with 9 bases lying between them. Germline lookup yields CDR1 MNHNS and CDR2 SASEGT.

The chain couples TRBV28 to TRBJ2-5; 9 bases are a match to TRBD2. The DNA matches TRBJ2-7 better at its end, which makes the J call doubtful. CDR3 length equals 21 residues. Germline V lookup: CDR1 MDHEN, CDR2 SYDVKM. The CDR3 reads CASSVSNSGTSCKNQSYEQYF. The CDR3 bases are TGTGCCAGCAGTGTTTCTAACTCCGGGACTAGCTGTAAGAATCAAAGCTACGAGCAGTACTTC.

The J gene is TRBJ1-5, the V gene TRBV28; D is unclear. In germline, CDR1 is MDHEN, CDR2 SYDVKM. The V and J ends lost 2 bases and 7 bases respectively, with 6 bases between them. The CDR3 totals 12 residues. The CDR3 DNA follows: TGTGCCAGCAGTTTAGTGCGACAGCCCCAGCATTTT. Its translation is CASSLVRQPQHF.

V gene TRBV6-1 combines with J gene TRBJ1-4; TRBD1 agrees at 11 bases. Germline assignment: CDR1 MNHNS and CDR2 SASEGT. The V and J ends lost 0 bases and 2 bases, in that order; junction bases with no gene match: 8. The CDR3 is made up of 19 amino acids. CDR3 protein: CASSEAFWDRGSTNEKLFF. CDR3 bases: TGTGCCAGCAGTGAAGCGTTCTGGGACAGGGGGTCTACTAATGAAAAACTGTTTTTT.

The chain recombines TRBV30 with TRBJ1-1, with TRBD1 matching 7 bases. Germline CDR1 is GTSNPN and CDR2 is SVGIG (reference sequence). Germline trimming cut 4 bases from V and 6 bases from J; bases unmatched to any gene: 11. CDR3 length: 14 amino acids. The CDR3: CAWNRQGSTPEAFF. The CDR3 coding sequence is TGTGCCTGGAACCGACAGGGATCTACCCCTGAAGCTTTCTTT.

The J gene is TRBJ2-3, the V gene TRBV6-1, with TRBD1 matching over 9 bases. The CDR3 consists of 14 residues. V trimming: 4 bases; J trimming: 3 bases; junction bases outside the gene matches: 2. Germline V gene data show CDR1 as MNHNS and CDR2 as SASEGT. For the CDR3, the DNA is TGTGCCAGCAGTGCCGGACAGGGGACAGATACGCAGTATTTT. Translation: CASSAGQGTDTQYF.

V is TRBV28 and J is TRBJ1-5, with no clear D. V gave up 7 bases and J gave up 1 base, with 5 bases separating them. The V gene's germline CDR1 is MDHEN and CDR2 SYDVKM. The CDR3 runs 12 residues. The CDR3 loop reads CASTGSNQPQHF. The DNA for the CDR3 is TGTGCCAGCACGGGGAGCAATCAGCCCCAGCATTTT.

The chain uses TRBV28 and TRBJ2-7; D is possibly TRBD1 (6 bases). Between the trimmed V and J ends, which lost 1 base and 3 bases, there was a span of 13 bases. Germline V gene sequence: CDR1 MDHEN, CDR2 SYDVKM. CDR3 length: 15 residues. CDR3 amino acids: CASSLSGQLHYEQYF. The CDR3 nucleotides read TGTGCCAGCAGTTTATCCGGACAGCTTCACTACGAGCAGTACTTC.

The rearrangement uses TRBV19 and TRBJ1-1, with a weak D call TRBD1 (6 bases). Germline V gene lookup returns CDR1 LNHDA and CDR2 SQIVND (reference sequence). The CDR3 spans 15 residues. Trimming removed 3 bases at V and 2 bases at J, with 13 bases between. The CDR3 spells CASSINNRANTEAFF. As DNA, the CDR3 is TGTGCCAGTAGTATTAATAACAGGGCTAACACTGAAGCTTTCTTT. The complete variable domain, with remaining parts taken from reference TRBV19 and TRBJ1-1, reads DGGITQSPKYLFRKEGQNVTLSCEQNLNHDAMYWYRQDPGQGLRLIYYSQIVNDFQKGDIAEGYSVSREKKESFPLTVTSAQKNPTAFYLCASSINNRANTEAFFGQGTRLTVV.